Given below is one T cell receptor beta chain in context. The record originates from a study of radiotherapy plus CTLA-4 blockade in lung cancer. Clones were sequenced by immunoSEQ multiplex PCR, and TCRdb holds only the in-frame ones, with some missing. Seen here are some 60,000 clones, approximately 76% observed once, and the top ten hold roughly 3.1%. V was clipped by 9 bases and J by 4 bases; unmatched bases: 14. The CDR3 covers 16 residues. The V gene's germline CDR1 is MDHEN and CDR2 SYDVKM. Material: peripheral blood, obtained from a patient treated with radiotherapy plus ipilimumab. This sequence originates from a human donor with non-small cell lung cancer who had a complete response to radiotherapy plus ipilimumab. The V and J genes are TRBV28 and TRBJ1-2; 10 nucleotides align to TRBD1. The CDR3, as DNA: TGTGCCAGTAGGCAGTGGGCGGGACAGGGGTCCTATGGCTACACCTTC. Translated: CASRQWAGQGSYGYTF.